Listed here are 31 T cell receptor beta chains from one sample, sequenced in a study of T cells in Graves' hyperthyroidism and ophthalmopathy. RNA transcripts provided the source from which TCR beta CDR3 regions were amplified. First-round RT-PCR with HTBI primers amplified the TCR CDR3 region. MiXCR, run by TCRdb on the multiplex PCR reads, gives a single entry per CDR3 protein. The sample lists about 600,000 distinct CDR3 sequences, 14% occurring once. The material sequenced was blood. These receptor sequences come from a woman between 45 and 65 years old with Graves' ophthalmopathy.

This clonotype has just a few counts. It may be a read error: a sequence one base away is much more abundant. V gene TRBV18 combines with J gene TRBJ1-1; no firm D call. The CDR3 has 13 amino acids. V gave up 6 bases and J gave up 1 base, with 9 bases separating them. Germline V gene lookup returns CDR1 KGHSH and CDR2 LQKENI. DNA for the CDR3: TGTGCCAGCTCTCCGAACGAGAACACTGAAGCTTTCTTT. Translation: CASSPNENTEAFF.

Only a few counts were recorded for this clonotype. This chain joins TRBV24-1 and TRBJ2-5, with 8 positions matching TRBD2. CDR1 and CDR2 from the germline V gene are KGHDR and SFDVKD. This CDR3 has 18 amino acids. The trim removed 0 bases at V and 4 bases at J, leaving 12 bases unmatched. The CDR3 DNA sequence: TGTGCCACCAGTGATTTGTCACAAGGGCTAGCGGGCGGAGAGACCCAGTACTTC. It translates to CATSDLSQGLAGGETQYF.

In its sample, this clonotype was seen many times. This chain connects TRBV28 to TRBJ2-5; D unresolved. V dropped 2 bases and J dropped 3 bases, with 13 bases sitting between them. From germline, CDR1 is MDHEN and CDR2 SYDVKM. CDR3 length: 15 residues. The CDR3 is CASSLSWSEEETQYF. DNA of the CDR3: TGTGCCAGCAGTTTAAGCTGGAGTGAGGAAGAGACCCAGTACTTC.

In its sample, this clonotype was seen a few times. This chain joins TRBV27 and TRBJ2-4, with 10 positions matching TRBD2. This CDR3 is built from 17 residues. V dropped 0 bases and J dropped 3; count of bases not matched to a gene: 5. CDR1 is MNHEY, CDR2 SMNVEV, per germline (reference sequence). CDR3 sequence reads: CASSLSASGSFKNIQYF. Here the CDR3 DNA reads TGTGCCAGCAGTTTATCGGCTAGCGGGAGTTTCAAAAACATTCAGTACTTC.

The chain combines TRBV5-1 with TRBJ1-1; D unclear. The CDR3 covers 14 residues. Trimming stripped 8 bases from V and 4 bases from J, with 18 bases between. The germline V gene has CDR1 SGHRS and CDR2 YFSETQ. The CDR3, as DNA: TGCGCCAGTCGAATGCAGGCGGAAGGCACTGAAGCTTTCTTT. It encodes CASRMQAEGTEAFF.

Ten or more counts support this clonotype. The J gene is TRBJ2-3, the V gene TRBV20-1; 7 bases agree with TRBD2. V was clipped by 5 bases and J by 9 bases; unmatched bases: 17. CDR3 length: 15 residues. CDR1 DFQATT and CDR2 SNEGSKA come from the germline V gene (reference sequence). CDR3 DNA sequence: TGCAGTGCTGGTGTAACTAGCGTGCTTTCGGGGACGCAGTATTTT. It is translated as CSAGVTSVLSGTQYF.

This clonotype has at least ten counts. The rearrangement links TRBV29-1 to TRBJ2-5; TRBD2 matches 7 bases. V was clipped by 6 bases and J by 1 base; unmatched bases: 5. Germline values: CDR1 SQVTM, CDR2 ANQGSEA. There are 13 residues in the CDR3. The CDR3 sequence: CSVETSSQETQYF. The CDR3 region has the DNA TGCAGCGTCGAGACTAGCTCCCAAGAGACCCAGTACTTC.

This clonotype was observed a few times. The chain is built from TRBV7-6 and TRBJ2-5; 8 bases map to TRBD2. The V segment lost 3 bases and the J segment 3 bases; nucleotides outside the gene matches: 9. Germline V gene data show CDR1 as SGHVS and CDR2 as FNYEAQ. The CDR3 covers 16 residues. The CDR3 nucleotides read TGTGCCAGCAGCTTTACTAGCGGCCTGGGGGAAGAGACCCAGTACTTC. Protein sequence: CASSFTSGLGEETQYF.

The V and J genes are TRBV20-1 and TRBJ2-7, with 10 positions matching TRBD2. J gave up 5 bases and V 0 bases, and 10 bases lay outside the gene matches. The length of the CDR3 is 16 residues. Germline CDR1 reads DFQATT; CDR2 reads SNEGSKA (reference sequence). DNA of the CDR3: TGCAGTGCTAGAGATTCCTTCACTAGCGGGAACCACGAGCAGTACTTC. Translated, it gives CSARDSFTSGNHEQYF.

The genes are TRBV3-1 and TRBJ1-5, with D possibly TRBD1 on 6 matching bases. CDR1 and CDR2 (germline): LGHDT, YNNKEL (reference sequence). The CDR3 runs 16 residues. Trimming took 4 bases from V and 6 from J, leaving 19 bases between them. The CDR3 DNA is TGTGCCAGCAGCCCCGGTGGGGGCAGGGCTGTTCAGCCCCAGCATTTT. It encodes CASSPGGGRAVQPQHF.

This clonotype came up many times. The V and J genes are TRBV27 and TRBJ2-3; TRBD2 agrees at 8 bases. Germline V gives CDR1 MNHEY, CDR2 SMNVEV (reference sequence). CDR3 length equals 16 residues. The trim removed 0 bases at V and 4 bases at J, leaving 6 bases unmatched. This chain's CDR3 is CASSLSGTRAPDTQYF. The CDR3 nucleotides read TGTGCCAGCAGTTTATCCGGGACTAGGGCCCCAGATACGCAGTATTTT.

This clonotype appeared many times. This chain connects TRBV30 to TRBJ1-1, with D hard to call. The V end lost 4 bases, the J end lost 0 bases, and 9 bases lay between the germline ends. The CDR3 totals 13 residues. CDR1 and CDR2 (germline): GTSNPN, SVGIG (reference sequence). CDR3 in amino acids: CAWTSVMNTEAFF. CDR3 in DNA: TGTGCCTGGACTAGTGTGATGAACACTGAAGCTTTCTTT.

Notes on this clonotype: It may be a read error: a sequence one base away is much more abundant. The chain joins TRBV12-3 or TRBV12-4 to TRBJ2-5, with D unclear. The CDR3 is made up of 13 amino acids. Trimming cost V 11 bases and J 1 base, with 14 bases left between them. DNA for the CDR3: TGTGCCGGCAATATCAGGCCCCAAGAGACCCAGTACTTC. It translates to CAGNIRPQETQYF.

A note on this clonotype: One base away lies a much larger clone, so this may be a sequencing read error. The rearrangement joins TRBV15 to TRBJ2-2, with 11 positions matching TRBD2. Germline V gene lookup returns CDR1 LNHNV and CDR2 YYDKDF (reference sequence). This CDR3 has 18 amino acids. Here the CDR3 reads CATSPRGSGRVYTGEQFF. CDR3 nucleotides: TGTGCCACCAGCCCCCGTGGTAGCGGGAGGGTCTACACCGGGGAGCAGTTTTTT. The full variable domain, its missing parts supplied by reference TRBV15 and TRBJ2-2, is DAMVIQNPRYQVTQFGKPVTLSCSQTLNHNVMYWYQQKSSQAPKLLFHYYDKDFNNEADTPDNFQSRRPNTSFCFLDIRSPGLGDTAMYLCATSPRGSGRVYTGEQFFGEGSRLTVL.

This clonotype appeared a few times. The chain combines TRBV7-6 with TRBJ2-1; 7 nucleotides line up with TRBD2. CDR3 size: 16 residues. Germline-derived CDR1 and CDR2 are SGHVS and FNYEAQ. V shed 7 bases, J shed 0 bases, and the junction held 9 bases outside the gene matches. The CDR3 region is CASNPLGGSSYNEQFF. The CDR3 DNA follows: TGTGCCAGCAACCCTTTAGGCGGGAGCTCCTACAATGAGCAGTTCTTC.

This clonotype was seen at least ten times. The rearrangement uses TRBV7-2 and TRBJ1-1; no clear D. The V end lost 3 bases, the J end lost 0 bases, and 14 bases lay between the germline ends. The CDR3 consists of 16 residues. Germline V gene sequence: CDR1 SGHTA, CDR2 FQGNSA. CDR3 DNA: TGTGCCAGCAGCTTCGCGTTCCGGGCGATGAACACTGAAGCTTTCTTT. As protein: CASSFAFRAMNTEAFF.

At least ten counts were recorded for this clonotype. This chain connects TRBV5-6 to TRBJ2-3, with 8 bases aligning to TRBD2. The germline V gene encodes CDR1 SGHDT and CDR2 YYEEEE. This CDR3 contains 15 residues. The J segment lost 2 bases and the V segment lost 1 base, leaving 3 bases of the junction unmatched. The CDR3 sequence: CASSLKGLATDTQYF. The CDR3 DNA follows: TGTGCCAGCAGCTTGAAAGGACTAGCCACAGATACGCAGTATTTT.

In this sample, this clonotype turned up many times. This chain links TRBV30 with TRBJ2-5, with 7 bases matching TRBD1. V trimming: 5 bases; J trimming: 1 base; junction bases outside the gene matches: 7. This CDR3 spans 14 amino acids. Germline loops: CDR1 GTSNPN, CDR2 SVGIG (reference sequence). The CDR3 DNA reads TGTGCCTGGGCTGGGACAGTCCTCCAAGAGACCCAGTACTTC. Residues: CAWAGTVLQETQYF. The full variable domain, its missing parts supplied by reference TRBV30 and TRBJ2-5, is SQTIHQWPATLVQPVGSPLSLECTVEGTSNPNLYWYRQAAGRGLQLLFYSVGIGQISSEVPQNLSASRPQDRQFILSSKKLLLSDSGFYLCAWAGTVLQETQYFGPGTRLLVL.

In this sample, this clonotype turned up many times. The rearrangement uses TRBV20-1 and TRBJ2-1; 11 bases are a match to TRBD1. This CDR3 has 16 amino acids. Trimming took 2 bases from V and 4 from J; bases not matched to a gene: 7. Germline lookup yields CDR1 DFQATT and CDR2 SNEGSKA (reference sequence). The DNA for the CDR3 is TGCAGTGCTAGACCCCTGGGACAGGGGGATTACAATGAGCAGTTCTTC. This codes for CSARPLGQGDYNEQFF.

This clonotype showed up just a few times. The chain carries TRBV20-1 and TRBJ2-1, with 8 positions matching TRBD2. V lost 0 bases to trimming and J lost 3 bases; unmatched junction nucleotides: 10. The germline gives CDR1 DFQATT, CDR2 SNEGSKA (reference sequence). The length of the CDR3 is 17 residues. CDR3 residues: CSARDPSSGHHYNEQFF. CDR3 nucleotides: TGCAGTGCTAGAGATCCCTCTAGCGGGCACCACTACAATGAGCAGTTCTTC.

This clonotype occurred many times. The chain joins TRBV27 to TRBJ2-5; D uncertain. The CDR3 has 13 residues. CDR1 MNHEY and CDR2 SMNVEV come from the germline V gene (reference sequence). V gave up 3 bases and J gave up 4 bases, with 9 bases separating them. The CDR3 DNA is TGTGCCAGCAGTTTTCGCGAGTCAGAGACCCAGTACTTC. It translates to CASSFRESETQYF.

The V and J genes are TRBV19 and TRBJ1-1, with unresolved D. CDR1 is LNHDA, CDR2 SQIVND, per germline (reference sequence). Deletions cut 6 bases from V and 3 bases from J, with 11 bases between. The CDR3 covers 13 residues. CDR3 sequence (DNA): TGTGCCAGTAGCCTCTCTTTGGACACTGAAGCTTTCTTT. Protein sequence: CASSLSLDTEAFF.

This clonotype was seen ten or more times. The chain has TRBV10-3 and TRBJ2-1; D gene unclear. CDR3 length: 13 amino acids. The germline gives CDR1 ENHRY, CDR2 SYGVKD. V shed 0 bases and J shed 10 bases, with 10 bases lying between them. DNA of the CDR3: TGTGCCATCAGTGAGTCGACCACGTGGGAGCAGTTCTTC. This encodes CAISESTTWEQFF.

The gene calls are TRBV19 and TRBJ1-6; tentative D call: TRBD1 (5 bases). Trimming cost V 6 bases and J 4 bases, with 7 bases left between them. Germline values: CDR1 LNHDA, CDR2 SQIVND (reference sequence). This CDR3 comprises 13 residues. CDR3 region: CASRGVYNSPLHF. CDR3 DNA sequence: TGTGCCAGTAGGGGGGTGTATAATTCACCCCTCCACTTT.

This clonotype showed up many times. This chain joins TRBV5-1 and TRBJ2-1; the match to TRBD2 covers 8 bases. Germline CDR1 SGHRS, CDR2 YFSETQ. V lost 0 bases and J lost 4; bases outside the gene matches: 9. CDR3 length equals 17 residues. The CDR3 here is CASSLVAGGTIYNEQFF. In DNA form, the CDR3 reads TGCGCCAGCAGCTTGGTTGCGGGAGGAACCATATACAATGAGCAGTTCTTC. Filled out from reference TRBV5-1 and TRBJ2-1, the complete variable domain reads KAGVTQTPRYLIKTRGQQVTLSCSPISGHRSVSWYQQTPGQGLQFLFEYFSETQRNKGNFPGRFSGRQFSNSRSEMNVSTLELGDSALYLCASSLVAGGTIYNEQFFGPGTRLTVL.

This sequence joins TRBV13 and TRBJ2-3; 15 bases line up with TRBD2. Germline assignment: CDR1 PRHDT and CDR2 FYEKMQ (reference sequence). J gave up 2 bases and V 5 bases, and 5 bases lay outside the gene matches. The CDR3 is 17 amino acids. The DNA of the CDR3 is TGTGCCAGCAGCCCCGGGACTAGCGGGAGGCCCACAGATACGCAGTATTTT. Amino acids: CASSPGTSGRPTDTQYF.

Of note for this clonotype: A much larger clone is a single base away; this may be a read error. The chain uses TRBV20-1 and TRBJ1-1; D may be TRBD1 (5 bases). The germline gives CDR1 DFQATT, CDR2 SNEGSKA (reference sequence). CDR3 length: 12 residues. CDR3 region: CSDRQRLTEAFF. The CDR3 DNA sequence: TGCAGTGATAGACAGCGTTTGACTGAAGCTTTCTTT.

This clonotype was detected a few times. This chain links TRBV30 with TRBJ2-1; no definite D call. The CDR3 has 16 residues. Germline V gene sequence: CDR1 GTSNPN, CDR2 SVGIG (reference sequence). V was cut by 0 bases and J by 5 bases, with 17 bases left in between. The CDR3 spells CAWSVRAFSLDNEQFF. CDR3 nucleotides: TGTGCCTGGAGTGTAAGGGCCTTCAGCCTAGACAATGAGCAGTTCTTC.

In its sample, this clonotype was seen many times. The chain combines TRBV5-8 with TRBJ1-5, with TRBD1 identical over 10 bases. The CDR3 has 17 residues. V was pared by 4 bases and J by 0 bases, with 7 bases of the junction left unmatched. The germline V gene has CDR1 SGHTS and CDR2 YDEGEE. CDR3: CASSQGQGVNSNQPQHF. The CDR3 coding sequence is TGTGCCAGCAGCCAAGGACAGGGGGTGAATAGCAATCAGCCCCAGCATTTT. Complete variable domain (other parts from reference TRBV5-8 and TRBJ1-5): EAGVTQSPTHLIKTRGQQATLRCSPISGHTSVYWYQQALGLGLQFLLWYDEGEERNRGNFPPRFSGRQFPNYSSELNVNALELEDSALYLCASSQGQGVNSNQPQHFGDGTRLSIL.

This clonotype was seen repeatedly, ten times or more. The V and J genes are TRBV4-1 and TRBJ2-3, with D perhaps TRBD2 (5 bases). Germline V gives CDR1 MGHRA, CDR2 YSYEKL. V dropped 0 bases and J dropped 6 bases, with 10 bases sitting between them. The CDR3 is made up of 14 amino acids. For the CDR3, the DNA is TGCGCCAGCAGCCAAGATGCGGGTACGGATACGCAGTATTTT. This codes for CASSQDAGTDTQYF.

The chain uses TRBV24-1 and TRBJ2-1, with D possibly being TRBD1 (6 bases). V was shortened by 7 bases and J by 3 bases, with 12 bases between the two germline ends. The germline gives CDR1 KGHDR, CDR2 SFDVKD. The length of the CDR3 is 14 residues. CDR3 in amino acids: CATSDRDNYNEQFF. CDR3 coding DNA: TGTGCCACCAGCGATCGGGACAACTACAATGAGCAGTTCTTC.